The source of this T cell receptor (beta chain) is a study of T-cell memory formation after mild COVID-19. Across the whole study: There were largely donor-specific TCR clusters.

TCRdb processed the 5' RACE reads anew with MiXCR; each CDR3 protein has one entry. Counted here are 400,000 to 500,000 distinct CDR3 sequences, around 20% occurring once; the ten biggest clones make up around 8.4%. V shed 4 bases, J shed 0 bases, and the junction held 6 bases outside the gene matches. CDR1 and CDR2 (germline): SGHAT, FQNNGV. The CDR3 contains 16 residues. The J gene is TRBJ2-3, the V gene TRBV11-2, with 8 bases aligning to TRBD2. The sample was PBMCs or a T cell subset sorted from them (not recorded which). The receptor comes from an adult woman who had mild COVID-19 (a few samples of this study predate the infection). Cell type and time point are not known. Written as DNA, the CDR3 is TGTGCCAGCAGCTCTATAGCGGGGAATAGCACAGATACGCAGTATTTT. Translated, it gives CASSSIAGNSTDTQYF.